The T cell receptor (beta chain) described here comes from a study of beta chain features in type 1 diabetes. General study points: The study found moderately but significantly shorter TCRB CDR3s in all four CD4+ subsets of Type 1 diabetes patients.

Germline trimming cut 6 bases from V and 5 bases from J; bases unmatched to any gene: 7. Germline V CDR1 and CDR2: LNHDA, SQIVND (reference sequence). The CDR3 has 14 residues. As to this clone: Its specificity is unknown.

Every isolated RNA sample was fully reverse transcribed, so sequencing captured expressed TCRB transcripts. Assay: immunoSEQ multiplex PCR; the TCRdb copy retains only in-frame clones and omits some. The table includes 40,000 to 60,000 clones, 63% detected once. What was sequenced was stem cell memory CD4+ T cells from blood. The clonotype comes from a woman aged 30 to 39 with type 1 diabetes. V gene TRBV19 combines with J gene TRBJ2-5, with TRBD2 identical over 9 bases. The CDR3 DNA follows: TGTGCCAGTAGCTTTAGCGGGAGCCCCGAGACCCAGTACTTC. Protein sequence: CASSFSGSPETQYF.